One and the same sample provided the 31 T cell receptor beta chains below, sequenced in a study of cytomegalovirus exposure and HLA in healthy donors. A multiplex PCR was run with 60 Vbeta primers and 13 Jbeta primers. Produced via immunoSEQ multiplex PCR; TCRdb's table is partial and in-frame only. The repertoire holds fewer than 60,000 clones, with approximately 84% as singletons. Sequencing used PBMCs. The receptors were gathered from a man between 50 and 59 years old in good health and CMV-seronegative.

A single count supports this clone. The rearrangement links TRBV27 to TRBJ2-3, with TRBD1 identical over 7 bases. Germline lookup yields CDR1 MNHEY and CDR2 SMNVEV (reference sequence). V shed 0 bases and J 2 bases; nucleotides not matched to a gene: 11. The CDR3 runs 18 residues. The CDR3 loop is CASSLSNPGGIPTDTQYF. CDR3 sequence (DNA): TGTGCCAGCAGTTTATCCAACCCAGGGGGAATTCCCACAGATACGCAGTATTTT.

The chain is built from TRBV28 and TRBJ1-1; a weak D match, TRBD1 (5 bases). Trimming shortened V by 1 base and J by 3 bases, and 9 bases separated the two germline ends. Germline lookup yields CDR1 MDHEN and CDR2 SYDVKM. This CDR3 has 14 amino acids. The DNA for the CDR3 is TGTGCCAGCAGTTTATTATCAGGGTACACTGAAGCTTTCTTT. It encodes CASSLLSGYTEAFF.

V usage is TRBV6-5 and J usage is TRBJ2-5, with TRBD2 as a possible D gene (6 bases). V was pared by 0 bases and J by 1 base, with 12 bases between. The CDR3 extends over 16 amino acids. Per the germline V gene, CDR1 is MNHEY and CDR2 is SVGAGI. The CDR3 DNA follows: TGTGCCAGCAGTTACTCGATCGGGAGAACCCAAGAGACCCAGTACTTC. Translation: CASSYSIGRTQETQYF.

This sequence joins TRBV27 and TRBJ2-6; D gene uncertain. The germline V and J ends were trimmed by 3 bases and 4 bases, with 4 bases remaining between them. Germline V gene lookup returns CDR1 MNHEY and CDR2 SMNVEV (reference sequence). The CDR3 runs to 13 residues. The CDR3: CASSFSGANVLTF. The CDR3 DNA sequence: TGTGCCAGCAGTTTCTCCGGGGCCAACGTCCTGACTTTC.

This clone occurred once. At the DNA level, this CDR3 is encoded by other sequences in the same sample as well. J is TRBJ2-3 and V is TRBV5-1, with 7 nucleotides matching TRBD2. Germline-derived CDR1 and CDR2 are SGHRS and YFSETQ. Germline trimming cut 4 bases from V and 1 base from J; bases unmatched to any gene: 3. The CDR3 spans 14 residues. The CDR3 region has the DNA TGCGCCAGCAGCCTGGCGGGGGGCACAGATACGCAGTATTTT. This gives the protein CASSLAGGTDTQYF.

The V call is TRBV6-6, the J call TRBJ2-5; D perhaps matches TRBD1 (6 bases). V was clipped by 6 bases and J by 4 bases, with 15 bases between them. Germline V CDR1 and CDR2: MNHNY, SVGAGI (reference sequence). The CDR3 is 14 amino acids. This CDR3 is CASRRTAGPETQYF. Here the CDR3 DNA reads TGTGCCAGCAGACGGACAGCCGGACCAGAGACCCAGTACTTC.

This clone was seen a few times. The rearrangement joins TRBV14 to TRBJ2-1; 9 positions agree with TRBD2. Germline CDR1 and CDR2: SGHDN and FVKESK. Trimming took 0 bases from V and 8 from J; bases not matched to a gene: 11. The CDR3 loop spans 17 amino acids. This CDR3 is CASSQDRGLALLDEQFF. The CDR3 DNA reads as TGTGCCAGCAGCCAAGATCGGGGACTAGCTCTTTTGGATGAGCAGTTCTTC.

The rearrangement uses TRBV15 and TRBJ2-5; D possibly corresponds to TRBD1 (5 bases). Trimming left V 5 bases short and J 3 bases short, with 13 bases between. CDR1 is LNHNV and CDR2 is YYDKDF in the germline V gene (reference sequence). CDR3 size: 14 residues. The DNA of the CDR3 is TGTGCCACCAGCCGACAGAGTCCCAAAGAGACCCAGTACTTC. Translated, it gives CATSRQSPKETQYF. The complete variable domain, with remaining parts taken from reference TRBV15 and TRBJ2-5, reads DAMVIQNPRYQVTQFGKPVTLSCSQTLNHNVMYWYQQKSSQAPKLLFHYYDKDFNNEADTPDNFQSRRPNTSFCFLDIRSPGLGDTAMYLCATSRQSPKETQYFGPGTRLLVL.

This chain joins TRBV2 and TRBJ2-2; D perhaps matches TRBD1 (6 bases). Trimming shortened V by 8 bases and J by 1 base, and 11 bases separated the two germline ends. This CDR3 is 14 amino acids long. CDR1 and CDR2 (germline): SNHLY, FYNNEI. DNA for the CDR3: TGTGCCAGCGGGGGACACGGGAACACCGGGGAGCTGTTTTTT. This codes for CASGGHGNTGELFF.

This clone has only a few counts. Other DNA sequences in this sample translate to the same CDR3. The chain combines TRBV5-1 with TRBJ1-6, with D possibly TRBD1 on 5 matching bases. The V end was cut by 4 bases, the J end by 7 bases, with 12 bases between. Germline assignment: CDR1 SGHRS and CDR2 YFSETQ. CDR3 length: 14 residues. CDR3 residues: CASSHGEGNSPLHF. CDR3 sequence (DNA): TGCGCCAGCAGCCACGGGGAGGGGAATTCACCCCTCCACTTT.

In its sample, this clone was seen once. The chain is built from TRBV30 and TRBJ1-5, with 8 bases matching TRBD1. Germline V gene lookup returns CDR1 GTSNPN and CDR2 SVGIG (reference sequence). The V gene end was trimmed by 5 bases and the J gene end by 4 bases; junction bases not matched to a gene: 1. The CDR3 consists of 12 residues. The CDR3 reads CAWDRGNQPQHF. The CDR3 bases are TGTGCCTGGGACAGGGGTAATCAGCCCCAGCATTTT.

V and J are TRBV7-6 and TRBJ2-1, with 12 bases fitting TRBD2. This CDR3 has 18 amino acids. Germline CDR1 reads SGHVS; CDR2 reads FNYEAQ. Trimming cost V 5 bases and J 7 bases; bases outside gene matches: 15. CDR3 nucleotide sequence: TGTGCCAGCAGCCAAATTAGGTTGGCTAGCGGGGGGGCTAATGAGCAGTTCTTC. This sequence encodes CASSQIRLASGGANEQFF.

This chain joins TRBV19 and TRBJ2-7, with 7 nucleotides matching TRBD2. The trim removed 5 bases at V and 6 bases at J, leaving 10 bases unmatched. Germline V gives CDR1 LNHDA, CDR2 SQIVND (reference sequence). CDR3 length equals 14 residues. The CDR3 loop reads CASSGGDFGFEQYF. The CDR3 nucleotides are TGTGCCAGTAGTGGGGGGGATTTTGGATTCGAGCAGTACTTC.

V and J are TRBV11-2 and TRBJ1-2; 8 nucleotides match TRBD1. The germline gives CDR1 SGHAT, CDR2 FQNNGV. The V segment lost 1 base and the J segment 5 bases; nucleotides outside the gene matches: 15. This CDR3 contains 18 residues. The CDR3 nucleotides read TGTGCCAGCAGCTTAGGGGCTATGGCAGGGGGCCGAAAGTATGGCTACACCTTC. It is translated as CASSLGAMAGGRKYGYTF.

The chain recombines TRBV14 with TRBJ2-7; weak D call: TRBD2 (5 bases). The germline CDR1 and CDR2 sequences are SGHDN and FVKESK. This CDR3 has 18 residues. V lost 3 bases and J 4 bases, leaving 25 bases between the germline ends. The DNA for the CDR3 is TGTGCCAGCAGCCATGCCCGCATTTCAGGAGGTTGGGGATACGAGCAGTACTTC. This gives the protein CASSHARISGGWGYEQYF.

The rearrangement joins TRBV10-3 to TRBJ2-3; 12 bases agree with TRBD2. This CDR3 region has 17 residues. The V and J ends lost 0 bases and 6 bases, in that order; junction bases with no gene match: 7. Germline values: CDR1 ENHRY, CDR2 SYGVKD. CDR3 coding DNA: TGTGCCATCAGTGAGTCGTGGACTAGCGGGACCCCGGATACGCAGTATTTT. Translated: CAISESWTSGTPDTQYF.

The V gene is TRBV18, the J gene TRBJ1-1; D is undetermined. V shed 0 bases and J shed 0 bases, with 5 bases lying between them. This CDR3 has 14 residues. Germline CDR1 and CDR2: KGHSH and LQKENI. The DNA of the CDR3 is TGTGCCAGCTCACCACCGCGGGTGAACACTGAAGCTTTCTTT. Translated: CASSPPRVNTEAFF.

The chain uses TRBV6-1 and TRBJ2-7; 10 positions agree with TRBD2. This CDR3 comprises 17 residues. Germline V CDR1 and CDR2: MNHNS, SASEGT. The trim removed 2 bases at V and 5 bases at J, leaving 12 bases unmatched. The chain's CDR3 is CASSEWEAGGVRNEQYF. For the CDR3, the DNA is TGTGCCAGCAGTGAATGGGAAGCGGGGGGGGTGAGAAACGAGCAGTACTTC.

In this sample, this clone turned up once. The chain couples TRBV5-6 to TRBJ2-5, with 8 bases fitting TRBD1. The CDR3 runs 14 residues. The V and J ends lost 3 bases and 4 bases, in that order; junction bases with no gene match: 5. Per germline, CDR1 SGHDT and CDR2 YYEEEE. The CDR3, as DNA: TGTGCCAGCAGCTATCCCACAGGGGGAGAGACCCAGTACTTC. Encoded protein: CASSYPTGGETQYF.

V usage is TRBV10-3 and J usage is TRBJ2-3; D possibly corresponds to TRBD2 (5 bases). Germline V gene data show CDR1 as ENHRY and CDR2 as SYGVKD. The length of the CDR3 is 13 residues. V was cut by 2 bases and J by 4 bases, with 7 bases left in between. The CDR3 coding sequence is TGTGCCATCAGTGAGGACGGGGCAGATACGCAGTATTTT. Translating it yields CAISEDGADTQYF.

This chain joins TRBV5-5 and TRBJ2-7; TRBD1 aligns across 8 bases. This CDR3 has 14 amino acids. Germline lookup yields CDR1 SGHKS and CDR2 YYEKEE (reference sequence). V trimming: 4 bases; J trimming: 4 bases; junction bases outside the gene matches: 7. The CDR3 spells CASSLETGAYEQYF. CDR3 coding DNA: TGTGCCAGCAGCCTTGAGACAGGGGCTTACGAGCAGTACTTC.

The rearrangement joins TRBV7-2 to TRBJ2-1; D is ambiguous. V lost 2 bases and J lost 0, with 11 bases in between. Germline-derived CDR1 and CDR2 are SGHTA and FQGNSA. The CDR3 has 16 residues. The CDR3 is CASSLLALDSYNEQFF. Written as DNA, the CDR3 is TGTGCCAGCAGCTTATTGGCTCTAGACTCCTACAATGAGCAGTTCTTC. Complete variable domain (other parts from reference TRBV7-2 and TRBJ2-1): GAGVSQSPSNKVTEKGKDVELRCDPISGHTALYWYRQSLGQGLEFLIYFQGNSAPDKSGLPSDRFSAERTGGSVSTLTIQRTQQEDSAVYLCASSLLALDSYNEQFFGPGTRLTVL.

The genes are TRBV5-4 and TRBJ2-3; 7 bases fit TRBD1. CDR1 and CDR2 from the germline V gene are SGHNT and YYREEE (reference sequence). The CDR3 spans 15 residues. V lost 4 bases and J lost 2; bases outside the gene matches: 7. The chain's CDR3 is CASSRGQHTTDTQYF. CDR3 DNA: TGTGCCAGCAGCAGGGGACAGCATACCACAGATACGCAGTATTTT.

V gene TRBV4-1 combines with J gene TRBJ1-6; D ambiguous. With 0 bases removed from V and 9 bases from J, the gap between germline ends came to 15 bases. The length of the CDR3 is 16 residues. In germline, CDR1 is MGHRA, CDR2 YSYEKL. Here the CDR3 DNA reads TGCGCCAGCAGCCAAGATGCGAGTACTTCCCGTTCACCCCTCCACTTT. Residues: CASSQDASTSRSPLHF.

CDR3 amino acids: CASSLGPAVGTDTQYF. DNA for the CDR3: TGTGCCAGCAGCTTAGGGCCAGCGGTGGGGACAGATACGCAGTATTTT. This chain joins TRBV11-2 and TRBJ2-3; D may be TRBD2 (5 bases). The CDR3 length is 16 residues. Trimming took off 1 base at V and 3 bases at J, with 14 bases between the two ends. Germline values: CDR1 SGHAT, CDR2 FQNNGV.

The chain links TRBV2 to TRBJ1-1, with 8 bases that match TRBD1. The CDR3 length is 14 residues. CDR1 is SNHLY, CDR2 FYNNEI, per germline. Trimming at V came to 5 bases and at J to 0 bases, leaving 2 bases not matched to a gene. The CDR3 loop reads CASSYRGLNTEAFF. The DNA of the CDR3 is TGTGCCAGCAGTTACAGGGGGTTGAACACTGAAGCTTTCTTT.

The chain links TRBV5-4 to TRBJ2-5; D not certain. The CDR3 is 13 amino acids. Trimming left V 0 bases short and J 5 bases short, with 8 bases between. CDR1 is SGHNT, CDR2 YYREEE, per germline (reference sequence). This CDR3 is CASSLATGETQYF. CDR3 coding DNA: TGTGCCAGCAGCTTGGCCACCGGGGAGACCCAGTACTTC.

V gene TRBV5-1 combines with J gene TRBJ2-7; D unresolved. CDR3 length equals 14 residues. The germline gives CDR1 SGHRS, CDR2 YFSETQ. Trimming removed 1 base at V and 0 bases at J, with 8 bases between. The CDR3 nucleotides are TGCGCCAGCAGCTTGTTGCAGGACTCCTACGAGCAGTACTTC. The encoded protein is CASSLLQDSYEQYF.

The chain carries TRBV5-4 and TRBJ2-7; 7 nucleotides match TRBD1. CDR3 length: 15 amino acids. The germline V gene has CDR1 SGHNT and CDR2 YYREEE (reference sequence). The J segment lost 2 bases and the V segment lost 4 bases, leaving 9 bases of the junction unmatched. The CDR3 is CASSRDSLPPYEQYF. The DNA for the CDR3 is TGTGCCAGCAGCCGGGACAGTTTACCCCCCTACGAGCAGTACTTC.

The V call is TRBV2, the J call TRBJ1-5; D unclear. Germline loops: CDR1 SNHLY, CDR2 FYNNEI. The CDR3 extends over 13 amino acids. With 2 bases removed from V and 2 bases from J, the gap between germline ends came to 4 bases. The CDR3 DNA sequence: TGTGCCAGCAGTGAATCGGGCAATCAGCCCCAGCATTTT. This codes for CASSESGNQPQHF.

The chain joins TRBV28 to TRBJ1-5; 9 nucleotides align to TRBD1. The CDR3 length is 15 residues. Trimming took 1 base from V and 7 from J; bases not matched to a gene: 5. The germline gives CDR1 MDHEN, CDR2 SYDVKM. This CDR3 is CASSLSGQGIQPQHF. In nucleotides, the CDR3 is TGTGCCAGCAGTTTATCTGGACAGGGGATCCAGCCCCAGCATTTT.